The sequence of this T cell receptor (beta chain) was determined in a study of regulatory T cells in long-lasting Graves disease. The CDR3 length is 17 residues. Per germline, CDR1 ENHRY and CDR2 SYGVKD. With 4 bases removed from V and 0 bases from J, the gap between germline ends came to 17 bases. Sequencing libraries for TCR beta were prepared with iRepertoire HTBI primers and Arm-PCR of CDR3 regions. Per the original methods: Across all samples, just over 60 TRBV segments and 15 or so TRBJ segments were identified. From the multiplex PCR reads, TCRdb called clonotypes with MiXCR, one entry per CDR3 protein. Clone size and V and J calls follow TCRdb, not the original study. This table holds roughly 400,000 distinct CDR3 sequences, roughly 17% found once. As concerns this clonotype: Being one base from a much bigger clone, this may be a read error.

The time point is: newly diagnosed GD, antithyroid drugs for less than 3 months. The authors made the TCR library using RNA they extracted from PBMCs. The same specimen was also included in a second study, on T cells in Graves' hyperthyroidism and ophthalmopathy.

V usage is TRBV10-3 and J usage is TRBJ2-3, with unresolved D. The material sequenced was peripheral blood mononuclear cells (PBMCs), taken at new diagnosis, from a patient treated with antithyroid drugs. The sequence was obtained from a woman under 30 with Graves disease. The CDR3 DNA sequence: TGTGCCATCAGTGGGTCACCCGACCGCCCTAGCACAGATACGCAGTATTTT. Translated, it gives CAISGSPDRPSTDTQYF.